This TCR beta chain was obtained from a study of T cell responses to AZD1222 COVID-19 vaccine. General study points: Seropositive AZD1222 recipients at baseline numbered only 6 or 7. Donors, mostly white British, included more females; clonal diversity was possibly underestimated.

On this clone: Its antigen is undetermined.

Assay used: immunoSEQ multiplex PCR; TCRdb lists only in-frame clones, some missing. The sample records about 150,000 clones, roughly 90% being singletons. The CDR3 runs 15 residues. V gave up 0 bases and J gave up 5 bases; unmatched junction bases: 3. Germline V gene sequence: CDR1 SGDLS, CDR2 YYNGEE. This material consisted of peripheral blood, taken 28 days after the second AZD1222 dose. The gene calls are TRBV9 and TRBJ1-4, with 8 bases matching TRBD1. The receptor was isolated from an adult who received the AZD1222 COVID-19 vaccine. CDR3 loop: CASSVEDRDNEKLFF. CDR3 DNA sequence: TGTGCCAGCAGCGTAGAGGACAGGGACAATGAAAAACTGTTTTTT.